The present T cell receptor beta chain was sequenced within a study of vaccination and CD4 T cells after COVID-19. About this clonotype: Its target is not known.

Treatment of the sample: roughly 10-day PBMC culture with coronavirus spike peptide pools or control peptides (ViraFEST assay). Each well received some 2.1 million PBMCs, cultured with around 10 IU/ml IL-2 and approximately 10 ug/ml peptide pools. Sequenced with the Oncomine TCR Beta short-read assay was DNA taken from cultured CD4+ T cells. Genomic DNA extraction was carried out from cultured CD4+ T cells. TCRdb processed the PCR reads anew with MiXCR; each CDR3 protein has one entry. The table lists approximately 12,000 distinct CDR3 sequences, approximately 43% of them singletons. Material for sequencing was CD4+ T cells from blood, cultured in vitro. The receptor was derived from a human donor who had recovered from COVID-19.

The CDR3 spells CASRTGLAGYNEQFF. CDR3 in DNA: TGTGCCAGCAGAACGGGACTAGCGGGATACAATGAGCAGTTCTTC. The genes are TRBV6-1 and TRBJ2-1, with 13 bases matching TRBD2. Per the germline V gene, CDR1 is MNHNS and CDR2 is SASEGT. V lost 6 bases, J lost 4 bases, and 3 bases stayed unmatched. This CDR3 contains 15 residues.